This is a list of T cell receptor beta chains from one sample in a study of blood T cell repertoires in COVID-19. The method was immunoSEQ multiplex PCR; TCRdb's version includes in-frame clones alone and lacks a portion of them. This table holds 180,000 or so clones, about 89% found once. Sequenced: PBMCs or T cells enriched from blood (not recorded which). The origin of the receptors is a woman between 18 and 30 years old who had recovered from COVID-19. CDR3s include the opening cysteine and the closing phenylalanine or tryptophan. D genes are given only for firm matches. Clone sizes are given selectively: once, few, many, or a class where the clone is expanded.

once	-	TRBV3-1/TRBV3-2	TRBJ2-7	CASSQGAYYEQYF	TGTGCCAGCAGCCAAGGAGCCTACTACGAGCAGTACTTC
-	-	TRBV13	TRBJ2-5	CASSPRQGFQETQYF	TGTGCCAGCAGCCCTCGCCAGGGTTTTCAAGAGACCCAGTACTTC
-	TRBD1	TRBV18	TRBJ2-1	CASSPAGTAPYNEQFF	TGTGCCAGCTCACCAGCCGGGACAGCCCCCTACAATGAGCAGTTCTTC
-	-	TRBV2	TRBJ1-4	CASRGAATNEKLFF	TGTGCCAGCAGGGGAGCTGCAACTAATGAAAAACTGTTTTTT
-	-	TRBV7-6	TRBJ1-1	CASSLGGRNTEAFF	TGTGCCAGCAGCTTGGGGGGACGGAACACTGAAGCTTTCTTT
-	TRBD1	TRBV15	TRBJ1-6	CATSTGTVSPLHF	TGTGCCACCAGCACCGGGACAGTCTCACCCCTCCACTTT
-	-	TRBV5-1	TRBJ2-6	CASTRVETGANVLTF	TGCGCCAGCACCAGGGTGGAGACTGGGGCCAACGTCCTGACTTTC
-	TRBD1	TRBV10-3	TRBJ2-6	CAISAPPGQGAATGANVLTF	TGTGCCATCAGTGCCCCCCCGGGACAGGGGGCAGCGACTGGGGCCAACGTCCTGACTTTC
-	-	TRBV4-2	TRBJ2-3	CASSQDPPGSRTDTQYF	TGTGCCAGCAGCCAAGATCCTCCAGGTAGTCGCACAGATACGCAGTATTTT
-	-	TRBV7-9	TRBJ2-7	CASSLANPDYEQYF	TGTGCCAGCAGCTTAGCTAATCCAGACTACGAGCAGTACTTC
once	-	TRBV5-1	TRBJ2-7	CASSFGGTYEQYF	TGCGCCAGCAGCTTTGGAGGAACCTACGAGCAGTACTTC
-	-	TRBV7-9	TRBJ2-5	CASSSEVETQYF	TGTGCCAGCAGCTCAGAGGTGGAGACCCAGTACTTC
-	TRBD2	TRBV28	TRBJ2-7	CASSGWTSGNSYEQYF	TGTGCCAGCAGTGGGTGGACTAGCGGGAACAGTTACGAGCAGTACTTC
once	-	TRBV18	TRBJ1-2	CASSPPPGVSDYGYTF	TGTGCCAGCTCACCGCCCCCAGGGGTTTCCGACTATGGCTACACCTTC
-	TRBD2	TRBV4-2	TRBJ2-1	CASSQVLSGTRNEQFF	TGTGCCAGCAGCCAAGTCCTTAGCGGGACACGCAATGAGCAGTTCTTC
-	-	TRBV28	TRBJ2-2	CASSLILRTTATGELFF	TGTGCCAGCAGTCTCATCCTTAGGACTACAGCAACCGGGGAGCTGTTTTTT
-	-	TRBV7-3	TRBJ2-1	CASSLVSSVSYNEQFF	TGTGCCAGCAGCTTAGTCTCCAGCGTCTCCTACAATGAGCAGTTCTTC
few	TRBD1	TRBV5-1	TRBJ2-7	CASSLGTGQPYEQYF	TGCGCCAGCAGCTTGGGGACAGGGCAACCCTACGAGCAGTACTTC
-	-	TRBV20-1	TRBJ1-2	CSASPEGPALF	TGCAGTGCTAGCCCGGAGGGCCCTGCTCTCTTC
-	-	TRBV5-1	TRBJ2-7	CASSFTGGTDGPNEQYF	TGCGCCAGCAGCTTCACCGGAGGCACCGACGGTCCTAACGAGCAGTACTTC
-	TRBD1	TRBV7-8	TRBJ1-5	CASSERQGPSNQPQHF	TGTGCCAGCAGCGAAAGACAGGGACCTAGCAATCAGCCCCAGCATTTT
-	-	TRBV29-1	TRBJ2-7	CSVRGSSGANEQYF	TGCAGCGTGAGGGGTTCATCAGGGGCCAACGAGCAGTACTTC
once	-	TRBV27	TRBJ2-7	CASSRSTVSYEQYF	TGTGCCAGCAGTAGATCGACAGTATCCTACGAGCAGTACTTC
-	-	TRBV4-3	TRBJ1-1	CASSRNRGGAEAFF	TGCGCCAGCAGCCGCAATCGGGGGGGGGCTGAAGCTTTCTTT
-	TRBD1	TRBV4-1	TRBJ2-1	CASSHAGTVYNEQFF	TGCGCCAGCAGCCACGCCGGGACAGTCTACAATGAGCAGTTCTTC
-	-	TRBV27	TRBJ1-4	CASSPRANEKLFF	TGTGCCAGCAGTCCCAGGGCTAATGAAAAACTGTTTTTT